These 32 T cell receptor beta chains came from one sample sequenced in a study of patients and donors after allogeneic stem cell transplantation. TCRdb redid the calling of the RT-PCR reads with MiXCR, one entry per CDR3 protein. This table holds some 150,000 distinct CDR3 sequences, 37% found once. The source material was blood, either unsorted or a sorted T cell fraction (not recorded which). The origin of the receptors is a human donor who was either an allogeneic HSCT recipient or a stem cell or donor lymphocyte infusion donor (not recorded which). It is not recorded whose cells these are; they may come from a transplant donor.

A few counts support this clonotype. The rearrangement joins TRBV9 to TRBJ1-1; D remains ambiguous. Germline V lookup: CDR1 SGDLS, CDR2 YYNGEE. The CDR3 covers 14 residues. The V end lost 4 bases, the J end lost 0 bases, and 10 bases lay between the germline ends. CDR3 bases: TGTGCCAGCAGCACTGATGTCGTGAACACTGAAGCTTTCTTT. This translates into CASSTDVVNTEAFF. The full variable domain, its missing parts supplied by reference TRBV9 and TRBJ1-1, is DSGVTQTPKHLITATGQRVTLRCSPRSGDLSVYWYQQSLDQGLQFLIQYYNGEERAKGNILERFSAQQFPDLHSELNLSSLELGDSALYFCASSTDVVNTEAFFGQGTRLTVV.

The chain combines TRBV12-3 or TRBV12-4 with TRBJ1-5; D may be TRBD1 (5 bases). The CDR3 is made up of 13 amino acids. V lost 2 bases, J lost 7 bases, and 9 bases lay in between. In DNA, the CDR3 is TGTGCCAGCAGTTTAAACCAGGGCCAGCCCCAGCATTTT. Translating it yields CASSLNQGQPQHF.

The chain has TRBV9 and TRBJ1-6; D call uncertain. Germline values: CDR1 SGDLS, CDR2 YYNGEE. The CDR3 is 12 amino acids. Trimming cost V 4 bases and J 14 bases, with 13 bases left between them. CDR3 amino acids: CASSSSSASLHF. The CDR3 DNA sequence: TGTGCCAGCAGCTCCAGTTCAGCCTCCCTCCACTTT. Full variable domain (rest looked up from reference TRBV9 and TRBJ1-6): DSGVTQTPKHLITATGQRVTLRCSPRSGDLSVYWYQQSLDQGLQFLIQYYNGEERAKGNILERFSAQQFPDLHSELNLSSLELGDSALYFCASSSSSASLHFGNGTRLTVT.

This clonotype was observed a few times. The chain uses TRBV6-5 and TRBJ1-2; 8 nucleotides line up with TRBD1. CDR3 length equals 15 residues. Trimming at V came to 5 bases and at J to 8 bases, leaving 13 bases not matched to a gene. The V gene's germline CDR1 is MNHEY and CDR2 SVGAGI. The CDR3 DNA follows: TGTGCCAGCAGTCGCTCCGGGACAGGAGCGAAGGGCTACACCTTC. Its protein product is CASSRSGTGAKGYTF.

The J gene is TRBJ1-1, the V gene TRBV12-3 or TRBV12-4, with a weak D call TRBD1 (5 bases). The CDR3 has 16 residues. V lost 2 bases and J lost 3, with 16 bases in between. CDR3 amino acids: CASSLTVIKGDTEAFF. CDR3 bases: TGTGCCAGCAGTTTAACCGTTATTAAAGGGGACACTGAAGCTTTCTTT.

CDR3 sequence reads: CSVEGWRGNNNEQFF. As DNA, the CDR3 is TGCAGCGTTGAAGGATGGCGGGGGAACAACAATGAGCAGTTCTTC. The V and J genes are TRBV29-1 and TRBJ2-1; 7 positions agree with TRBD2. This CDR3 region has 15 residues. V gave up 1 base and J gave up 5 bases; unmatched junction bases: 8. The germline gives CDR1 SQVTM, CDR2 ANQGSEA.

The chain couples TRBV6-5 to TRBJ1-5, with D perhaps matching TRBD1 (5 bases). Trimming shortened V by 6 bases and J by 4 bases, and 13 bases separated the two germline ends. Germline V gene sequence: CDR1 MNHEY, CDR2 SVGAGI. The CDR3 sequence is 14 residues long. CDR3 sequence: CASRRGDANQPQHF. CDR3 coding DNA: TGTGCCAGCAGGCGAGGGGATGCGAATCAGCCCCAGCATTTT.

This clonotype was recorded many times. The V gene is TRBV12-3 or TRBV12-4, the J gene TRBJ1-4; a weak D match, TRBD1 (6 bases). Trimming took off 6 bases at V and 6 bases at J, with 14 bases between the two ends. The CDR3 length is 14 residues. CDR3 residues: CASRLTGSYEKLFF. Here the CDR3 DNA reads TGTGCCAGCAGGCTCACAGGGTCTTATGAAAAACTGTTTTTT.

This clonotype was found a few times. This chain uses TRBV4-3 with TRBJ1-1; TRBD1 aligns across 8 bases. Germline CDR1 LGHNA, CDR2 YSLEER. The CDR3 runs 15 residues. V was pared by 0 bases and J by 3 bases, with 3 bases of the junction left unmatched. This CDR3 reads CASSQDQGADTEAFF. CDR3 sequence (DNA): TGCGCCAGCAGCCAAGATCAGGGGGCTGACACTGAAGCTTTCTTT.

There are a few counts of this clonotype. The chain links TRBV5-1 to TRBJ1-1; D perhaps matches TRBD1 (6 bases). Trimming took 6 bases from V and 6 from J, leaving 21 bases between them. The CDR3 is 15 residues long. Germline V gene data show CDR1 as SGHRS and CDR2 as YFSETQ. CDR3 region: CASTMGAERGAEAFF. The CDR3 DNA reads TGCGCCAGCACCATGGGAGCAGAAAGGGGGGCTGAAGCTTTCTTT.

The chain links TRBV2 to TRBJ1-1; D is possibly TRBD1 (5 bases). This CDR3 contains 13 residues. Germline V CDR1 and CDR2: SNHLY, FYNNEI. The V end lost 10 bases, the J end lost 1 base, and 13 bases lay between the germline ends. The CDR3 DNA reads TGTGCCAAATCAGGGTATGGGAACACTGAAGCTTTCTTT. It encodes CAKSGYGNTEAFF. The full variable domain, its missing parts supplied by reference TRBV2 and TRBJ1-1, is EPEVTQTPSHQVTQMGQEVILRCVPISNHLYFYWYRQILGQKVEFLVSFYNNEISEKSEIFDDQFSVERPDGSNFTLKIRSTKLEDSAMYFCAKSGYGNTEAFFGQGTRLTVV.

This clonotype appeared a few times. The V and J genes are TRBV12-3 or TRBV12-4 and TRBJ1-1, with no clear D. This CDR3 contains 16 residues. V shed 3 bases and J shed 4 bases, with 18 bases lying between them. The DNA of the CDR3 is TGTGCCAGCAGTTTCCGGGCCCCCCGCAGGAGCACTGAAGCTTTCTTT. It yields the protein CASSFRAPRRSTEAFF.

This clonotype came up a few times. The rearrangement uses TRBV7-9 and TRBJ1-2; D is undetermined. Germline V gene sequence: CDR1 SEHNR, CDR2 FQNEAQ (reference sequence). With 7 bases removed from V and 1 base from J, the gap between germline ends came to 4 bases. The CDR3 extends over 11 amino acids. In nucleotides, the CDR3 is TGTGCCAGCACAAGTAACTATGGCTACACCTTC. Encoded protein: CASTSNYGYTF.

The chain couples TRBV6-5 to TRBJ1-1, with 8 bases that match TRBD1. The J segment lost 5 bases and the V segment lost 2 bases, leaving 4 bases of the junction unmatched. Germline V gene lookup returns CDR1 MNHEY and CDR2 SVGAGI. This CDR3 comprises 14 residues. CDR3 nucleotides: TGTGCCAGCAGTTACAACAGGGGGAAAACTGAAGCTTTCTTT. It translates to CASSYNRGKTEAFF.

The chain carries TRBV10-3 and TRBJ2-3, with D maybe TRBD2 (6 bases). Germline V gene sequence: CDR1 ENHRY, CDR2 SYGVKD. V gave up 5 bases and J gave up 2 bases, with 8 bases separating them. The CDR3 is made up of 13 amino acids. The CDR3 protein is CAISWRDTDTQYF. As DNA, the CDR3 is TGTGCCATCAGTTGGCGGGACACAGATACGCAGTATTTT.

V gene TRBV7-8 combines with J gene TRBJ1-2; D is ambiguous. This CDR3 region has 14 residues. Germline CDR1 is SGHVS and CDR2 is FQNEAQ. V lost 2 bases and J 0 bases, leaving 7 bases between the germline ends. CDR3 protein: CASSLFTANYGYTF. The CDR3 region has the DNA TGTGCCAGCAGCTTATTCACAGCTAACTATGGCTACACCTTC.

In DNA, the CDR3 is TGTGCCAGCAGCAATCGACAGGGAGGCGAAAAACTGTTTTTT. Translation gives CASSNRQGGEKLFF. This chain uses TRBV12-3 or TRBV12-4 with TRBJ1-4, with 7 bases matching TRBD1. Trimming removed 6 bases from V and 8 bases from J; junction bases left unmatched: 9. The CDR3 is 14 residues long.

V usage is TRBV12-3 or TRBV12-4 and J usage is TRBJ1-5; 7 bases line up with TRBD1. The length of the CDR3 is 16 residues. With V trimmed by 4 bases and J by 6 bases, 12 bases remained unmatched. CDR3 in amino acids: CASSSTAGGFGQPQHF. The CDR3 bases are TGTGCCAGCAGTTCCACGGCAGGGGGGTTTGGTCAGCCCCAGCATTTT.

The chain has TRBV7-3 and TRBJ1-1; weak D call: TRBD1 (5 bases). This CDR3 has 14 amino acids. Germline CDR1 reads SGHTA; CDR2 reads FQGTGA. Trimming cost V 2 bases and J 3 bases, with 10 bases left between them. This chain's CDR3 is CASSLVGGDTEAFF. The CDR3 DNA sequence: TGTGCCAGCAGCTTAGTCGGAGGGGACACTGAAGCTTTCTTT.

The chain is built from TRBV20-1 and TRBJ2-5; 10 nucleotides match TRBD2. CDR1 is DFQATT, CDR2 SNEGSKA, per germline (reference sequence). The CDR3 is made up of 15 amino acids. Germline trimming cut 1 base from V and 4 bases from J; bases unmatched to any gene: 6. The CDR3 loop is CSARATGLAAETQYF. CDR3 coding DNA: TGCAGTGCTAGAGCCACCGGACTAGCGGCAGAGACCCAGTACTTC.

This clonotype was counted a few times. The gene calls are TRBV18 and TRBJ1-2, with D uncertain. V was trimmed by 4 bases and J by 8 bases, leaving 14 bases between them. Per the germline V gene, CDR1 is KGHSH and CDR2 is LQKENI. This CDR3 is built from 13 residues. CDR3 amino acids: CASSRAGISGYTF. In nucleotides, the CDR3 is TGTGCCAGCTCACGAGCAGGTATTTCGGGCTACACCTTC.

This clonotype was seen a handful of times. The chain couples TRBV5-5 to TRBJ1-5; 7 bases map to TRBD1. V lost 4 bases, J lost 1 base, and 11 bases stayed unmatched. Germline lookup yields CDR1 SGHKS and CDR2 YYEKEE (reference sequence). The CDR3 is 17 amino acids. The CDR3 region is CASSGPGQRGSNQPQHF. CDR3 bases: TGTGCCAGCAGCGGGCCGGGACAGCGTGGGAGCAATCAGCCCCAGCATTTT.

This clonotype was detected a few times. This rearrangement joins TRBV20-1 to TRBJ1-1, with TRBD1 identical over 9 bases. The junction had 4 bases not matched to a gene; V was cut back by 5 bases and J by 6 bases. CDR3 size: 12 residues. From germline, CDR1 is DFQATT and CDR2 SNEGSKA (reference sequence). Here the CDR3 reads CSASGTGPEAFF. The DNA for the CDR3 is TGCAGTGCTTCCGGGACAGGGCCTGAAGCTTTCTTT.

This clonotype was picked up a small number of times. The CDR3 DNA sequence: TGCAGCGTTCGGGGCGGGGTAAATCAGCCCCAGCATTTT. As protein: CSVRGGVNQPQHF. The chain uses TRBV29-1 and TRBJ1-5; weak D call: TRBD1 (5 bases). This CDR3 has 13 residues. With 5 bases removed from V and 4 bases from J, the gap between germline ends came to 12 bases. In germline, CDR1 is SQVTM, CDR2 ANQGSEA.

This chain uses TRBV15 with TRBJ1-2, with a tentative D call TRBD1 (6 bases). This CDR3 is built from 16 residues. Germline V gene sequence: CDR1 LNHNV, CDR2 YYDKDF (reference sequence). The V end was cut by 2 bases, the J end by 8 bases, with 21 bases between. The CDR3 sequence is CATSRYSDRIIGGYTF. DNA of the CDR3: TGTGCCACCAGCAGATATTCGGACAGAATCATTGGAGGCTACACCTTC. The entire variable domain, with the rest obtained from reference TRBV15 and TRBJ1-2, is as follows: DAMVIQNPRYQVTQFGKPVTLSCSQTLNHNVMYWYQQKSSQAPKLLFHYYDKDFNNEADTPDNFQSRRPNTSFCFLDIRSPGLGDTAMYLCATSRYSDRIIGGYTFGSGTRLTVV.

This clonotype occurred a few times. This chain joins TRBV12-3 or TRBV12-4 and TRBJ1-2; no definite D call. The length of the CDR3 is 11 residues. V dropped 5 bases and J dropped 8 bases, with 9 bases sitting between them. CDR3 in amino acids: CASSGSGGYTF. DNA of the CDR3: TGTGCCAGCAGTGGTAGTGGCGGCTACACCTTC.

This clonotype has only a few counts. The gene calls are TRBV3-1 and TRBJ1-2; D call uncertain. The germline CDR1 and CDR2 sequences are LGHDT and YNNKEL (reference sequence). The CDR3 contains 12 residues. Trimming removed 1 base at V and 4 bases at J, with 4 bases between. CDR3 sequence reads: CASSQGFYGYTF. CDR3 DNA sequence: TGTGCCAGCAGCCAAGGGTTCTATGGCTACACCTTC.

The chain couples TRBV6-6 to TRBJ1-2; 10 nucleotides align to TRBD1. The V gene's germline CDR1 is MNHNY and CDR2 SVGAGI (reference sequence). Losses at the gene ends were 4 bases for V and 3 bases for J; bases not matched to a gene: 11. This CDR3 region has 17 residues. The CDR3 region is CASSSLSGTGAYYGYTF. DNA for the CDR3: TGTGCCAGCAGTTCGTTATCCGGGACAGGGGCTTACTATGGCTACACCTTC.

Details on this clonotype: The CDR3 ends on some other residue instead of the conserved phenylalanine or tryptophan, so this is likely a read error. Because the CDR3's place on the DNA is in doubt, the DNA is left out and the CDR3 is given as listed by TCRdb. This chain connects TRBV28 to TRBJ1-1. Including both end residues, the CDR3 is 12 amino acids long. Germline V gene lookup returns CDR1 MDHEN and CDR2 SYDVKM. The CDR3 sequence is CASSRYRWQEVI.

This clonotype appeared a few times. The CDR3 nucleotides read TGCAGTCAGCAGGGGTCCTATAATTCACCCCTCCACTTT. It specifies CSQQGSYNSPLHF. The chain joins TRBV20-1 to TRBJ1-6, with a weak D call TRBD1 (6 bases). Per germline, CDR1 DFQATT and CDR2 SNEGSKA (reference sequence). The CDR3 is 13 residues long. The V and J ends lost 8 bases and 1 base respectively, with 9 bases between them.

Only one count was recorded for this clonotype. The chain links TRBV20-1 to TRBJ2-3; TRBD1 aligns across 7 bases. The CDR3 extends over 13 amino acids. The V segment lost 3 bases and the J segment 4 bases; nucleotides outside the gene matches: 4. Germline V gene lookup returns CDR1 DFQATT and CDR2 SNEGSKA (reference sequence). Here the CDR3 DNA reads TGCAGTGCTAGTCTCACAGGGGCAGATACGCAGTATTTT. Translated: CSASLTGADTQYF.

The gene calls are TRBV2 and TRBJ2-4; D may be TRBD1 or TRBD2 (5 bases each). Germline V CDR1 and CDR2: SNHLY, FYNNEI. The V and J ends lost 6 bases and 10 bases respectively, with 13 bases between them. The CDR3 sequence is 12 residues long. CDR3 DNA sequence: TGTGCCAGCAGAGAAATGGGACGTATTCAGTACTTC. Translating gives CASREMGRIQYF.